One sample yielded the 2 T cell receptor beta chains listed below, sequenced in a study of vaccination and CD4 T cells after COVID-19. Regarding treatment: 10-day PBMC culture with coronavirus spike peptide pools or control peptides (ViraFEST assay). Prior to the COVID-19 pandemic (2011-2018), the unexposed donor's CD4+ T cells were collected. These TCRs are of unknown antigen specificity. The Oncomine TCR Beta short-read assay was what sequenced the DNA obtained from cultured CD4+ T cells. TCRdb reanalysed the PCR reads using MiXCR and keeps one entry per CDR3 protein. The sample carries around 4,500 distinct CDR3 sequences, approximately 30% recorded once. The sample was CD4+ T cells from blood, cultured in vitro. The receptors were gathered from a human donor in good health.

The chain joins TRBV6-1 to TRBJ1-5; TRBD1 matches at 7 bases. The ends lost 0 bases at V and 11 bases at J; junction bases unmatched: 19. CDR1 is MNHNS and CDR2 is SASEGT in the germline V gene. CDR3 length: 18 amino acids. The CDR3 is CASSEALTRTGLEGAQHF. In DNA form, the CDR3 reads TGTGCCAGCAGTGAAGCGCTGACCAGGACAGGCCTTGAGGGGGCCCAGCATTTT.

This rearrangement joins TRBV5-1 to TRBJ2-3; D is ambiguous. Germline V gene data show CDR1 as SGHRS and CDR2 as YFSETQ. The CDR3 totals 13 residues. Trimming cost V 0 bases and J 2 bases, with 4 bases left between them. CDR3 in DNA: TGCGCCAGCAGCTTGGGTCACACAGATACGCAGTATTTT. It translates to CASSLGHTDTQYF.